Listed below are T cell receptor beta chains from one sample, sequenced in a study of beta chain features in type 1 diabetes. Repertoires were generated with immunoSEQ multiplex PCR, while TCRdb's copy carries only in-frame clones and drops some. The sample lists around 500,000 clones; over 10% were seen once. Sequenced input: naive CD4+ T cells from blood. These receptors were obtained from a woman younger than 30 in good health. The CDR3 runs from the conserved cysteine through the conserved F or W. The D gene is left open where the match is weak. Only part of the rows carry a size: once, few, many, or a class if the clone is expanded.

D,J,V,size,DNA,CDR3
NA,TRBJ2-2,TRBV6-1,few,TGTGCCAGTAGCCAGGGTTACACCGGGGAGCTGTTTTTT,CASSQGYTGELFF
NA,TRBJ1-2,TRBV29-1,few,TGCAGCGTTGGTTTGGGGACACAGGGACGCTACACCTTC,CSVGLGTQGRYTF
NA,TRBJ1-1,TRBV28,NA,TGTGCCAGCCTGGGGATGAACACTGAAGCTTTCTTT,CASLGMNTEAFF
NA,TRBJ2-1,TRBV29-1,few,TGCAGCGTTGGTATGAGGGCTGGCGATGAGCAGTTCTTC,CSVGMRAGDEQFF
NA,TRBJ2-5,TRBV7-9,NA,TGTGCCAGCAGGGAGGGAGAGACCCAGTACTTC,CASREGETQYF
TRBD2,TRBJ2-2,TRBV4-3,NA,TGCGCCAGCAGCCAAGATCTTAATGGCGGGGGGCCCACCGGGGAGCTGTTTTTT,CASSQDLNGGGPTGELFF
NA,TRBJ2-1,TRBV4-3,NA,TGCGCCAGCAGCCAAGGGCTCGCTTTCCGGGAGCATGAGCAGTTCTTC,CASSQGLAFREHEQFF
TRBD1,TRBJ2-1,TRBV4-3,NA,TGCGCCAGCAGCCAAGATCTGGGACAGGGGCGGAATGAGCAGTTCTTC,CASSQDLGQGRNEQFF
NA,TRBJ1-3,TRBV7-9,few,TGTGCCAGCAGCCTAAGGGCAGACCGCTCTGGAAACACCATATATTTT,CASSLRADRSGNTIYF
TRBD1,TRBJ2-3,TRBV18,few,TGTGCCAGCTCACCTGCCGGGACAGCCCTCACAGATACGCAGTATTTT,CASSPAGTALTDTQYF
TRBD1,TRBJ1-4,TRBV15,NA,TGTGCCACCAGCAGAGATTTGGCAGGGGGCACTAATGAAAAACTGTTTTTT,CATSRDLAGGTNEKLFF
TRBD1,TRBJ2-6,TRBV2,NA,TGTGCCAGCAGAAACGACAGGGCTGGGGCCAACGTCCTGACTTTC,CASRNDRAGANVLTF
TRBD1,TRBJ2-5,TRBV4-3,NA,TGCGCCAGCAGCCGAACCAACAGGGGGCGCTGGGAGACCCAGTACTTC,CASSRTNRGRWETQYF
NA,TRBJ1-1,TRBV14,few,TGTGCCAGCAGCCAGGCCGTGGCTGGGCTAAAAGCTTTCTTT,CASSQAVAGLKAFF
NA,TRBJ1-4,TRBV25-1,NA,TGTGCCAGCAGTGACTACGGGGCCAGCAATGAAAAACTGTTTTTT,CASSDYGASNEKLFF
NA,TRBJ1-1,TRBV19,NA,TGTGCCAGTAGTATTCGGCTGACGGAGATAGCTTTCTTT,CASSIRLTEIAFF
NA,TRBJ2-1,TRBV9,NA,TGTGCCAGCAGCGTAGCAGAGAATGAGCAGTTCTTC,CASSVAENEQFF
NA,TRBJ2-2,TRBV6-5,NA,TGTGCCAGCAGTTGGTCTTTATCCCGGCACACCGGGGAGCTGTTTTTT,CASSWSLSRHTGELFF